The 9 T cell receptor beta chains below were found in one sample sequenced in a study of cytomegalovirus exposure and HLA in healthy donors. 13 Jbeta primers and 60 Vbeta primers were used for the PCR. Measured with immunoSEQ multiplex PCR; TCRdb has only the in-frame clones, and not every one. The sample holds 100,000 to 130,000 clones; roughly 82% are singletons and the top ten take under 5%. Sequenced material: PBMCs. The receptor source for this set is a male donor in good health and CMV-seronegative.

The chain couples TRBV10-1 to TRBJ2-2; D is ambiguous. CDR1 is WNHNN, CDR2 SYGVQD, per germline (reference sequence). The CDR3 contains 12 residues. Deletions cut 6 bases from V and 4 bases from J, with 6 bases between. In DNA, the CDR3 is TGCGCCAGCAGCCGTTTCACCGGGGAGCTGTTTTTT. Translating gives CASSRFTGELFF.

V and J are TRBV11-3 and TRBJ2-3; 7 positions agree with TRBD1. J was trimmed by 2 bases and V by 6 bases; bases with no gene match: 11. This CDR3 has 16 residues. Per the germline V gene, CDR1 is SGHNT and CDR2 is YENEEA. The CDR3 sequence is CASRRSTGQFTDTQYF. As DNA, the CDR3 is TGTGCCAGCAGAAGATCCACGGGACAGTTCACAGATACGCAGTATTTT. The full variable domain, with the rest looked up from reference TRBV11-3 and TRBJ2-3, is EAGVVQSPRYKIIEKKQPVAFWCNPISGHNTLYWYLQNLGQGPELLIRYENEEAVDDSQLPKDRFSAERLKGVDSTLKIQPAELGDSAVYLCASRRSTGQFTDTQYFGPGTRLTVL.

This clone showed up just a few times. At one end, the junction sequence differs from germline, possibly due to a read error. The CDR3 protein is CASSPGGTRSVGNF. CDR3 coding DNA: TGTGCCAGCAGTCCAGGTGGGACAAGGAGTGTGGGGAACTTC. This chain connects TRBV27 to TRBJ2-7, with a possible D match to TRBD1 (6 bases). This CDR3 has 14 amino acids. Germline lookup yields CDR1 MNHEY and CDR2 SMNVEV (reference sequence).

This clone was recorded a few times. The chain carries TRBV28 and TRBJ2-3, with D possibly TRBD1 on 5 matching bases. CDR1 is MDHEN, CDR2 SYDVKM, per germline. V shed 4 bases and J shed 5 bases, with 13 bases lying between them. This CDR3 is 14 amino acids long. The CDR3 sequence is CASSSRAPRDTQYF. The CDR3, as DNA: TGTGCCAGCAGTTCCAGGGCCCCCAGAGATACGCAGTATTTT.

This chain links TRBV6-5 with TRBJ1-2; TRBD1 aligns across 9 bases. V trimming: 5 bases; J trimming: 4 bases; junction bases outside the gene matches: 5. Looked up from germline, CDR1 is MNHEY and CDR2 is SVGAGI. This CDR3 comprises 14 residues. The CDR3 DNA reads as TGTGCCAGCAGTAACAGGGGGCGCGGCTATGGCTACACCTTC. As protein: CASSNRGRGYGYTF.

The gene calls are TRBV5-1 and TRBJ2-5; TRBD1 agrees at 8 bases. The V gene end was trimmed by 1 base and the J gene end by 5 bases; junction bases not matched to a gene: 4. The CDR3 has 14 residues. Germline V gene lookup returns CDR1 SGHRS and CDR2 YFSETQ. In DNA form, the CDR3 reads TGCGCCAGCAGCTTGCCTGGACAGGGCGAGACCCAGTACTTC. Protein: CASSLPGQGETQYF. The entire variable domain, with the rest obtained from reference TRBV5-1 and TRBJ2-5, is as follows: KAGVTQTPRYLIKTRGQQVTLSCSPISGHRSVSWYQQTPGQGLQFLFEYFSETQRNKGNFPGRFSGRQFSNSRSEMNVSTLELGDSALYLCASSLPGQGETQYFGPGTRLLVL.

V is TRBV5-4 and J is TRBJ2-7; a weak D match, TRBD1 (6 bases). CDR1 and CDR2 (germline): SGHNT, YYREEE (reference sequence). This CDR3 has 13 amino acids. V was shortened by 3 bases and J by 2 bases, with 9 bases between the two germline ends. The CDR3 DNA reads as TGTGCCAGCAGCTCACAGGGTCCCTACGAGCAGTACTTC. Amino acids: CASSSQGPYEQYF.

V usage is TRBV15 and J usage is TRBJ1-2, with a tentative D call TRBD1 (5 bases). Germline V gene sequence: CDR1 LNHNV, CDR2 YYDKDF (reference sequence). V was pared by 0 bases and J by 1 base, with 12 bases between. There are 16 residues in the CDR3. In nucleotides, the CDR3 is TGTGCCACCAGCAGAGATCTAGAGACAGATAACTATGGCTACACCTTC. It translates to CATSRDLETDNYGYTF.

CDR3 bases: TGCACCAGCAGCCTAGGGGTGCGCGGGAGGCCCTCCTACGAGCAGTACTTC. Amino acid sequence: CTSSLGVRGRPSYEQYF. The chain couples TRBV1 to TRBJ2-7; the D call of TRBD2 is as the table states it, not checked on the DNA. TRBV1 corresponds to a pseudogene. The CDR3 contains 17 residues.